Following are 17 T cell receptor beta chains from one sample sequenced in a study of shared clonotypes between healthy human individuals. Assay used: immunoSEQ multiplex PCR; TCRdb lists only in-frame clones, some missing. The sample shows roughly 1 million clones, more than 60% of them seen only once. The sample taken for sequencing was memory CD4+ T cells sorted from blood. Subset denoted: CD45RA-negative fraction. The receptors originated from a man younger than 35 in good health.

The J gene is TRBJ2-1, the V gene TRBV7-2; D is unclear. Between the trimmed V and J ends, which lost 1 base and 10 bases, there was a span of 11 bases. The CDR3 spans 13 residues. CDR1 and CDR2 from the germline V gene are SGHTA and FQGNSA. This CDR3 is CASSLDLPSEQFF. The CDR3, as DNA: TGTGCCAGCAGCTTAGATCTTCCATCCGAGCAGTTCTTC.

This chain's CDR3 is CAWSESGNGNTIYF. CDR3 nucleotide sequence: TGTGCCTGGAGTGAATCAGGGAATGGAAACACCATATATTTT. The genes are TRBV30 and TRBJ1-3; perhaps TRBD1 as D (5 bases). The length of the CDR3 is 14 residues. The germline V gene encodes CDR1 GTSNPN and CDR2 SVGIG (reference sequence). Trimming removed 1 base at V and 3 bases at J, with 10 bases between.

The rearrangement links TRBV10-3 to TRBJ1-2; D is unresolved. This CDR3 contains 12 residues. Germline CDR1 ENHRY, CDR2 SYGVKD. Trimming shortened V by 11 bases and J by 4 bases, and 14 bases separated the two germline ends. For the CDR3, the DNA is TGTGCCGCCACGGGGTATAGCTATGGCTACACCTTC. This gives the protein CAATGYSYGYTF.

The CDR3 DNA reads as TGTGCCAGCAGTTTAGCCGCGAACCTTAAAGAGACCCAGTACTTC. It specifies CASSLAANLKETQYF. The chain employs TRBV28 and TRBJ2-5, with D unresolved. CDR3 size: 15 residues. V was pared by 2 bases and J by 3 bases, with 13 bases between. Germline V gene lookup returns CDR1 MDHEN and CDR2 SYDVKM.

The chain employs TRBV9 and TRBJ2-3, with D possibly being TRBD1 (5 bases). V shed 0 bases and J shed 4 bases, with 12 bases lying between them. There are 15 residues in the CDR3. Germline V lookup: CDR1 SGDLS, CDR2 YYNGEE. Here the CDR3 reads CASSVAGADPDTQYF. CDR3 in DNA: TGTGCCAGCAGCGTAGCTGGGGCCGACCCAGATACGCAGTATTTT.

The chain employs TRBV4-3 and TRBJ2-3, with a tentative D call TRBD2 (6 bases). Germline V gene lookup returns CDR1 LGHNA and CDR2 YSLEER. The CDR3 runs to 15 residues. The germline V and J ends were trimmed by 2 bases and 2 bases, with 11 bases remaining between them. The CDR3: CASSQQTRDTDTQYF. CDR3 DNA: TGCGCCAGCAGCCAACAGACTAGAGACACAGATACGCAGTATTTT.

This clone was counted a single time. This chain uses TRBV2 with TRBJ2-5, with 9 bases identical to TRBD1. This CDR3 region has 16 residues. From germline, CDR1 is SNHLY and CDR2 FYNNEI. V trimming: 2 bases; J trimming: 3 bases; junction bases outside the gene matches: 7. As DNA, the CDR3 is TGTGCCAGCAGTGAAAGGGGGACAGGGCGGGAAGAGACCCAGTACTTC. Its protein product is CASSERGTGREETQYF.

This clone came up a few times. V is TRBV5-1 and J is TRBJ2-3; 13 nucleotides line up with TRBD2. The CDR3 totals 19 residues. Losses at the gene ends were 4 bases for V and 0 bases for J; bases not matched to a gene: 11. CDR1 is SGHRS, CDR2 YFSETQ, per germline. CDR3 bases: TGCGCCAGCAGCGCGCGCCGGCGGACTAGCGGGGGAAGCACAGATACGCAGTATTTT. Translating gives CASSARRRTSGGSTDTQYF.

This chain connects TRBV5-1 to TRBJ1-1; weak D call: TRBD1 (5 bases). The V gene lost 0 bases and the J gene lost 3 bases, with 9 bases spanning the gap. CDR3 length: 14 residues. Germline CDR1 and CDR2: SGHRS and YFSETQ. The CDR3 spells CASSLDRKDTEAFF. DNA for the CDR3: TGCGCCAGCAGCTTGGACAGGAAGGACACTGAAGCTTTCTTT.

The J gene is TRBJ2-1, the V gene TRBV30, with TRBD1 identical over 10 bases. Germline CDR1 is GTSNPN and CDR2 is SVGIG (reference sequence). The CDR3 has 15 residues. The V segment lost 6 bases and the J segment 3 bases; nucleotides outside the gene matches: 8. The CDR3 DNA is TGTGCCTGCTTTAGGACAGGGGGATACTACAATGAGCAGTTCTTC. Residues: CACFRTGGYYNEQFF. The full variable domain, its missing parts supplied by reference TRBV30 and TRBJ2-1, is SQTIHQWPATLVQPVGSPLSLECTVEGTSNPNLYWYRQAAGRGLQLLFYSVGIGQISSEVPQNLSASRPQDRQFILSSKKLLLSDSGFYLCACFRTGGYYNEQFFGPGTRLTVL.

The sample holds a few counts of this clone. The chain is built from TRBV10-2 and TRBJ2-3; no clear D. From germline, CDR1 is WSHSY and CDR2 SAAADI. This CDR3 spans 13 amino acids. The V and J ends lost 5 bases and 4 bases respectively, with 10 bases between them. The CDR3 nucleotides are TGCGCCAGCAGTAGGTTTAGCTCAGATACGCAGTATTTT. Its protein is CASSRFSSDTQYF.

This chain uses TRBV9 with TRBJ2-1; the D gene is possibly TRBD2 (6 bases). The V gene lost 3 bases and the J gene lost 5 bases, with 15 bases spanning the gap. The CDR3 spans 15 residues. The germline gives CDR1 SGDLS, CDR2 YYNGEE. The CDR3: CASSAGVLSDNEQFF. The DNA of the CDR3 is TGTGCCAGCAGCGCGGGAGTCCTCAGTGACAATGAGCAGTTCTTC.

A note on this clone: Other nucleotide sequences from this sample produce the same CDR3. The chain has TRBV5-1 and TRBJ1-4; possible D gene TRBD1, 5 bases. V lost 3 bases to trimming and J lost 5 bases, with 11 bases between them. The germline CDR1 and CDR2 sequences are SGHRS and YFSETQ. This CDR3 has 14 residues. The chain's CDR3 is CASSSRDGNEKLFF. Here the CDR3 DNA reads TGCGCCAGCAGCTCCCGGGACGGGAATGAAAAACTGTTTTTT.

This clone has just a few counts. CDR3 protein: CASSESDKGSSGTQYF. The DNA of the CDR3 is TGCGCCAGCAGTGAGTCGGACAAGGGGAGCTCGGGTACGCAGTATTTT. The chain links TRBV10-1 to TRBJ2-3; possibly TRBD1 or TRBD2 for D (5 bases each). Germline lookup yields CDR1 WNHNN and CDR2 SYGVQD (reference sequence). The CDR3 is 16 amino acids. With 0 bases removed from V and 8 bases from J, the gap between germline ends came to 18 bases.

This clone was found a few times. The V and J genes are TRBV20-1 and TRBJ2-5; D ambiguous. CDR3 length equals 11 residues. The germline V gene encodes CDR1 DFQATT and CDR2 SNEGSKA (reference sequence). V shed 7 bases and J shed 5 bases, with 11 bases lying between them. The DNA of the CDR3 is TGCAGTGTAAGACTGGGTGAGACCCAGTACTTC. This gives the protein CSVRLGETQYF.

The chain combines TRBV5-1 with TRBJ2-4, with D perhaps TRBD2 (5 bases). The germline V gene encodes CDR1 SGHRS and CDR2 YFSETQ. The CDR3 length is 13 residues. The ends were cut back, 2 bases at V and 8 bases at J, with 11 bases in the middle. The CDR3 DNA reads as TGCGCCAGCAGCTTCGGGCCCGGGGACATTCAGTACTTC. This sequence encodes CASSFGPGDIQYF.

The rearrangement uses TRBV10-3 and TRBJ2-5, with D unclear. This CDR3 is 13 amino acids long. Trimming left V 9 bases short and J 2 bases short, with 13 bases between. Germline V gene lookup returns CDR1 ENHRY and CDR2 SYGVKD. The DNA of the CDR3 is TGTGCCATACAAGGTTGGGGACAAGAGACCCAGTACTTC. Amino acid sequence: CAIQGWGQETQYF.